The sequence of this T cell receptor (beta chain) was determined in a study of T cells after yellow fever vaccination. Study observations and caveats: Post-booster reappearance was seen for most primary-vaccination clones (roughly 97% CD4, around 90% CD8). It was a small share of clonotypes that appeared in both CD4 and CD8 compartments. Weaker overall, the secondary response nonetheless peaked faster (day 5 versus 15).

V dropped 1 base and J dropped 0 bases, with 13 bases sitting between them. CDR1 is MGHRA and CDR2 is YSYEKL in the germline V gene. The CDR3 consists of 18 residues. Turning to this clonotype: Its antigen is unknown.

The 5'RACE template-switching step produced TCR cDNA and added a universal primer site and UMIs. MiXCR, applied by TCRdb to the 5' RACE reads, yields one record per CDR3 protein. The sample includes some 160,000 distinct CDR3 sequences, approximately 6.7% of them seen just once. The clonotype originates from a man aged 18 to 29 who received the YFV17D yellow fever vaccine. The rearrangement links TRBV4-1 to TRBJ2-6; D unresolved. Sequencing used CD4+ T cells sorted from PBMCs, obtained 5 days after the first yellow fever vaccination. The CDR3 protein is CASSQGPRTASGANVLTF. The CDR3 DNA is TGCGCCAGCAGCCAAGGGCCCCGTACAGCCTCTGGGGCCAACGTCCTGACTTTC.